A selection of T cell receptor beta chains follows, all from one sample in a study of blood T cell repertoires in COVID-19. The table came from immunoSEQ multiplex PCR; TCRdb's copy has only in-frame clones and leaves some out. The table shows 200,000 to 250,000 clones, with about 85% occurring only once. Material: PBMCs or T cells enriched from blood (not recorded which). The receptors derive from a man between 25 and 39 years old who had recovered from COVID-19. The CDR3 runs from the conserved cysteine through the conserved F or W. D genes are given only for firm matches. The size field is filled for only some rows; it gives once, few, many or a size class.

TRBV9	TRBJ2-3	-	TRBD2	TGTGCCAGCAGCTTTCGCGGGGGGGAAAGGGGTAATACGCAGTATTTT	CASSFRGGERGNTQYF
TRBV28	TRBJ1-5	-	-	TGTGCCAGCAGTTTCAGACAGCACAATCAGCCCCAGCATTTT	CASSFRQHNQPQHF
TRBV15	TRBJ1-2	-	-	TGTGCCACCAGCAGATCCGGGGAGCGTGGCTACACCTTC	CATSRSGERGYTF
TRBV9	TRBJ1-2	-	TRBD1	TGTGCCAGCAGCGTAGGGACAGGGTTCTATGGCTACACCTTC	CASSVGTGFYGYTF
TRBV11-2	TRBJ1-1	-	TRBD1	TGTGCCAGCAGCTTAGGCAGGGGGAGGCGAGCTTTCTTT	CASSLGRGRRAFF
TRBV19	TRBJ1-5	-	TRBD1	TGTGCCAGTAGTAAACATCGGACAGGGGTCGAGTCCAGCAATCAGCCCCAGCATTTT	CASSKHRTGVESSNQPQHF
TRBV6-2/TRBV6-3	TRBJ2-7	-	TRBD1	TGTGCCAGCAGTTACACACGGCAGACAGGGATCTCCTACGAGCAGTACTTC	CASSYTRQTGISYEQYF
TRBV12-3/TRBV12-4	TRBJ1-1	-	-	TGTGCCAGCAGAAAAACAACCCCCACTGAAGCTTTCTTT	CASRKTTPTEAFF
TRBV6-5	TRBJ1-6	-	-	TGTGCCAGCACACGGGACTTTCTGAATTCACCCCTCCACTTT	CASTRDFLNSPLHF
TRBV28	TRBJ2-4	-	-	TGTGCCAGCAGTTTACCAGGGTCCCCCATTCAGTACTTC	CASSLPGSPIQYF
TRBV28	TRBJ2-4	-	-	TGTGCCAGCAGCCCGACCGGGATACGTGTCCTCGAACTAGCCAAAAACATTCAGTACTTC	CASSPTGIRVLELAKNIQYF
TRBV2	TRBJ2-2	once	TRBD2	TGTGCCAGCTCGATCAGCGGGAGGGCCCGTTCCGGGGAGCTGTTTTTT	CASSISGRARSGELFF
TRBV11-2	TRBJ2-7	few	TRBD1	TGTGCCAGCAGCTTAGGCGGGACAGGTTCCCTCTACGAGCAGTACTTC	CASSLGGTGSLYEQYF
TRBV4-1	TRBJ1-1	once	-	TGCGCCAGCAGCCAAGACGTTGGACTAGGGGGCACTGAAGCTTTCTTT	CASSQDVGLGGTEAFF
TRBV6-2/TRBV6-3	TRBJ2-1	-	TRBD1	TGTGCCAGCAGTATCGACGAGGGGGCTCTACTCTACAATGAGCAGTTCTTC	CASSIDEGALLYNEQFF
TRBV30	TRBJ2-7	-	-	TGTGCCTGGAGTGTAGGGCAGGGTGCCTACGAGCAGTACTTC	CAWSVGQGAYEQYF
TRBV27	TRBJ2-6	-	-	TGTGCCAGCAGTTTATATCCAGGGTTTTCTGGGGCCAACGTCCTGACTTTC	CASSLYPGFSGANVLTF
TRBV18	TRBJ1-2	-	TRBD1	TGTGCCAGCTCACCAGTATCCAGGGGGCAAGGCTACACCTTC	CASSPVSRGQGYTF
TRBV24-1	TRBJ2-5	-	TRBD2	TGTGCCACCAGTGGGAGCGGGGGGGCGGAGACCCAGTACTTC	CATSGSGGAETQYF
TRBV13	TRBJ1-2	-	-	TGTGCCAGCAGCTTATCGGGAGGGGCCGGCCTTTATGGCTACACCTTC	CASSLSGGAGLYGYTF
TRBV7-6	TRBJ2-3	few	TRBD2	TGTGCCAGCAGCTCGGGACTAGCGGGAGGAATAGATACGCAGTATTTT	CASSSGLAGGIDTQYF
TRBV5-1	TRBJ1-2	-	TRBD1	TGCGCCAGCAGCGGGGGACAGGGCTTTGATGGCTACACCTTC	CASSGGQGFDGYTF
TRBV3-1/TRBV3-2	TRBJ2-7	once	-	TGTGCCAGCAGCCAAGGGTCGGGCGAGCAGTACTTC	CASSQGSGEQYF
TRBV11-2	TRBJ1-2	-	-	TGTGCCAGCAGCGGAACAGCTAACTATGGCTACACCTTC	CASSGTANYGYTF
TRBV9	TRBJ1-1	-	-	TGTGCCAGCAGCCCCCCGAATACTGGCACTGAAGCTTTCTTT	CASSPPNTGTEAFF
TRBV6-5	TRBJ2-7	-	-	TGTGCCAGCAGTACCAGGAAAAGCTCCTACGAGCAGTACTTC	CASSTRKSSYEQYF
TRBV24-1	TRBJ1-3	-	-	TGTGCCACAATTGGAGTCTCTGGAAACACCATATATTTT	CATIGVSGNTIYF
TRBV9	TRBJ2-5	-	TRBD2	TGTGCCAGCAGCGGCGGGGGGGGAGGCGGCGAGACCCAGTACTTC	CASSGGGGGGETQYF
TRBV7-2	TRBJ2-1	-	TRBD1	TGTGCCAGCAGCCCCCGGACAGGGAATTACAGGATAGAGCAGTTCTTC	CASSPRTGNYRIEQFF
TRBV2	TRBJ2-1	-	TRBD2	TGTGCCAGCACCGGGACTACCCGGGAGCAGTTCTTC	CASTGTTREQFF
TRBV2	TRBJ2-5	-	-	TGTGCCAGCATGAGGGGGTCGGGGGAGACCCAGTACTTC	CASMRGSGETQYF
TRBV29-1	TRBJ1-1	once	-	TGCAGCGTTGCAGCAGGGTCACAATTTCGAGGTGAAGCTTTCTTT	CSVAAGSQFRGEAFF
TRBV24-1	TRBJ2-4	-	-	TGTGCCACCAGTGAGGCAGGGTCGGGCATTCAGTACTTC	CATSEAGSGIQYF
TRBV5-6	TRBJ2-2	-	-	TGTGCCAGCAGCTTGAGCAGGCTTAACACCGGGGAGCTGTTTTTT	CASSLSRLNTGELFF
TRBV19	TRBJ1-6	-	-	TGTGCCAGTATCTCGTCCCGTGGCGGTACCTCACCCCTCCACTTT	CASISSRGGTSPLHF
TRBV7-3	TRBJ2-2	-	TRBD1	TGTGCCAGCAGCGACAGGGCTACCGGGGAGCTGTTTTTT	CASSDRATGELFF
TRBV7-8	TRBJ2-2	-	-	TGTGCCAGCAGCTTAGCAGGGGGTAGCGGGGAGCTGTTTTTT	CASSLAGGSGELFF
TRBV5-1	TRBJ2-5	-	TRBD2	TGCGCCAGCAGCTTTGTAGTGGGGGAGGGTCAAGAGACCCAGTACTTC	CASSFVVGEGQETQYF
TRBV19	TRBJ2-7	once	TRBD2	TGTGCCAGTAGTGGGCCTAGCGGGATGACTTACGAGCAGTACTTC	CASSGPSGMTYEQYF
TRBV6-2/TRBV6-3	TRBJ1-2	once	-	TGTGCCAGCAGCCCGCAGAGGGAAAACTATGGCTACACCTTC	CASSPQRENYGYTF
TRBV3-1/TRBV3-2	TRBJ1-2	-	-	TGTGCCAGCAGCCAAGATTTCGACTATGGCTACACCTTC	CASSQDFDYGYTF
TRBV27	TRBJ1-6	-	-	TGTGCCAGTAGCTCCTATAATTCACCCCTCCACTTT	CASSSYNSPLHF
TRBV5-4	TRBJ1-1	-	TRBD1	TGTGCCAGCAGTTTCCCCGGGACAGGGCTAGGAGCTTTCTTT	CASSFPGTGLGAFF
TRBV6-4	TRBJ2-5	-	TRBD2	TGTGCCAGCAGTGACTACCCGGCTAGCGGGGATAATGAGACCCAGTACTTC	CASSDYPASGDNETQYF
TRBV5-1	TRBJ2-3	-	-	TGCGCCAGCAGCACCGTCCAGGGAGATACGCAGTATTTT	CASSTVQGDTQYF
TRBV24-1	TRBJ2-4	-	-	TGTGCCACCAGTGATGCCTGGAAGGGGAACATTCAGTACTTC	CATSDAWKGNIQYF
TRBV5-1	TRBJ2-1	-	TRBD1	TGCGCCAGCAGCTTGTGGACAGGGGGTTTTAATGAGCAGTTCTTC	CASSLWTGGFNEQFF
TRBV7-2	TRBJ1-1	-	-	TGTGCCAGCAGTTCGAAGCCCACTGAAGCTTTCTTT	CASSSKPTEAFF